This TCR beta chain was profiled in a study of blood T cell repertoires in COVID-19. Germline V gene data show CDR1 as SEHNR and CDR2 as FQNEAQ (reference sequence). Trimming removed 1 base from V and 0 bases from J, with 7 bases in between. The CDR3 has 15 amino acids. Repertoires were generated with immunoSEQ multiplex PCR, while TCRdb's copy carries only in-frame clones and drops some. The table has fewer than 200,000 clones, 90% to 95% seen once. This chain connects TRBV7-9 to TRBJ2-1; D is ambiguous. Sequencing was done on a sample of peripheral blood. The receptor was derived from a woman aged 45-59 years with acute or convalescent COVID-19. CDR3 DNA sequence: TGTGCCAGCAGCTTAGGGCAGGCCTCCTACAATGAGCAGTTCTTC. Its protein product is CASSLGQASYNEQFF.